A single sample gave rise to the 15 T cell receptor beta chains below, sequenced in a study of identical twins. TCRdb reprocessed the 5' RACE reads with MiXCR, giving one entry per CDR3 protein. The data hold about 520,000 distinct CDR3 sequences, with roughly 21% observed a single time. These data are also associated with another study on T cells expressing NK-cell markers.

Material: CD4+ T cells sorted from blood. These receptors originate from a woman aged 18 to 35 in good health.

V usage is TRBV27 and J usage is TRBJ1-4; perhaps TRBD1 as D (5 bases). The V and J ends lost 1 base and 2 bases respectively, with 11 bases between them. The CDR3 spans 16 residues. CDR1 is MNHEY, CDR2 SMNVEV, per germline (reference sequence). In DNA, the CDR3 is TGTGCCAGCAGTTTATTCGGTACAGGTACTAATGAAAAACTGTTTTTT. It translates to CASSLFGTGTNEKLFF.

In this sample, this clonotype turned up a few times. The chain joins TRBV6-5 to TRBJ1-6, with D unresolved. Germline CDR1 MNHEY, CDR2 SVGAGI. There are 15 residues in the CDR3. V was shortened by 0 bases and J by 3 bases, with 6 bases between the two germline ends. CDR3 in amino acids: CASSYSKVYNSPLHF. The CDR3 nucleotides read TGTGCCAGCAGTTACTCGAAAGTCTATAATTCACCCCTCCACTTT.

J is TRBJ1-5 and V is TRBV12-3 or TRBV12-4; tentative D call: TRBD1 (5 bases). This CDR3 region has 14 residues. V dropped 3 bases and J dropped 5 bases, with 11 bases sitting between them. The CDR3 DNA reads TGTGCCAGCAGTTTGGGGACTCTGTATCAGCCCCAGCATTTT. Translated, it gives CASSLGTLYQPQHF.

Only a few counts were recorded for this clonotype. The chain links TRBV5-5 to TRBJ2-3, with D possibly matching TRBD1 (5 bases). There are 15 residues in the CDR3. Germline lookup yields CDR1 SGHKS and CDR2 YYEKEE (reference sequence). The V gene lost 5 bases and the J gene lost 5 bases, with 18 bases spanning the gap. CDR3 nucleotide sequence: TGTGCCAGCAGTCCACAGCGTAGAACAGGAGATACGCAGTATTTT. Protein product: CASSPQRRTGDTQYF.

This clonotype was counted a few times. This chain joins TRBV7-9 and TRBJ1-1; no firm D call. Deletions cut 1 base from V and 5 bases from J, with 11 bases between. Germline loops: CDR1 SEHNR, CDR2 FQNEAQ (reference sequence). This CDR3 has 14 residues. The CDR3 DNA is TGTGCCAGCAGCTTAGTCAAAGGGAAAACTGAAGCTTTCTTT. This sequence encodes CASSLVKGKTEAFF.

This clonotype was counted at least ten times. This sequence joins TRBV5-5 and TRBJ1-1; D gene unclear. The V end lost 0 bases, the J end lost 4 bases, and 19 bases lay between the germline ends. Germline CDR1 and CDR2: SGHKS and YYEKEE (reference sequence). The CDR3 runs 17 residues. As DNA, the CDR3 is TGTGCCAGCAGCTTGGCTGCTGCGGGCCTGAGGACCACTGAAGCTTTCTTT. Protein sequence: CASSLAAAGLRTTEAFF.

The chain employs TRBV6-2 or TRBV6-3 and TRBJ2-1; 13 bases map to TRBD2. Germline V lookup: CDR1 MNHEY, CDR2 SVGEGT. This CDR3 region has 15 residues. V was pared by 2 bases and J by 7 bases, with 2 bases of the junction left unmatched. CDR3 amino acids: CASSYGTSGVNEQFF. The CDR3 coding sequence is TGTGCCAGCAGTTACGGGACTAGCGGGGTGAATGAGCAGTTCTTC.

V is TRBV29-1 and J is TRBJ2-3; 11 bases match TRBD1. Germline lookup yields CDR1 SQVTM and CDR2 ANQGSEA. CDR3 size: 14 residues. V was pared by 4 bases and J by 3 bases, with 3 bases of the junction left unmatched. The CDR3: CSVGDRGVTDTQYF. Written as DNA, the CDR3 is TGCAGCGTTGGGGACAGGGGGGTAACAGATACGCAGTATTTT.

This clonotype has a handful of counts. V gene TRBV5-1 combines with J gene TRBJ1-2; 12 bases fit TRBD1. The CDR3 totals 15 residues. Germline CDR1 SGHRS, CDR2 YFSETQ. Losses at the gene ends were 4 bases for V and 5 bases for J; bases not matched to a gene: 6. CDR3 protein: CASSGTGGGGYGYTF. CDR3 DNA sequence: TGCGCCAGCAGCGGGACAGGGGGCGGTGGATATGGCTACACCTTC. The full variable domain, its missing parts supplied by reference TRBV5-1 and TRBJ1-2, is KAGVTQTPRYLIKTRGQQVTLSCSPISGHRSVSWYQQTPGQGLQFLFEYFSETQRNKGNFPGRFSGRQFSNSRSEMNVSTLELGDSALYLCASSGTGGGGYGYTFGSGTRLTVV.

V and J are TRBV6-1 and TRBJ1-4; no reliable D call. Germline V lookup: CDR1 MNHNS, CDR2 SASEGT. The CDR3 extends over 13 amino acids. V lost 5 bases, J lost 8 bases, and 12 bases lay in between. CDR3 in DNA: TGTGCCAGCAGTCGCGCATACCAGGAAAAACTGTTTTTT. This encodes CASSRAYQEKLFF.

This clonotype was detected many times. The chain has TRBV12-3 or TRBV12-4 and TRBJ1-5, with D perhaps matching TRBD1 (5 bases). Trimming removed 1 base from V and 7 bases from J, with 11 bases in between. The CDR3 is 14 amino acids. In DNA, the CDR3 is TGTGCCAGCAGTTTAGTCAGGGATGGCCAGCCCCAGCATTTT. Translation gives CASSLVRDGQPQHF.

This clonotype was seen a handful of times. This chain joins TRBV6-2 or TRBV6-3 and TRBJ2-1; tentative D call: TRBD1 (5 bases). This CDR3 has 15 amino acids. Trimming stripped 1 base from V and 0 bases from J, with 7 bases between. The germline V gene encodes CDR1 MNHEY and CDR2 SVGEGT. CDR3 protein: CASSYWGDSYNEQFF. The CDR3 bases are TGTGCCAGCAGTTACTGGGGCGACTCCTACAATGAGCAGTTCTTC.

The chain joins TRBV29-1 to TRBJ2-7; 7 bases align to TRBD1. The ends lost 7 bases at V and 2 bases at J; junction bases unmatched: 11. CDR3 length: 14 amino acids. Germline V lookup: CDR1 SQVTM, CDR2 ANQGSEA. Here the CDR3 DNA reads TGCAGCGCCATCTACGGGACAGCTCCCTACGAGCAGTACTTC. This sequence encodes CSAIYGTAPYEQYF.

This clonotype was seen more than once but under ten times. The V and J genes are TRBV29-1 and TRBJ2-7, with D possibly matching TRBD1 (6 bases). The V gene lost 6 bases and the J gene lost 0 bases, with 15 bases spanning the gap. This CDR3 region has 14 residues. CDR1 SQVTM and CDR2 ANQGSEA come from the germline V gene. CDR3 amino acids: CSVKGGGHSYEQYF. DNA for the CDR3: TGCAGCGTAAAGGGTGGGGGACACTCCTACGAGCAGTACTTC.

The rearrangement joins TRBV19 to TRBJ1-2; 8 bases fit TRBD1. Germline V gives CDR1 LNHDA, CDR2 SQIVND (reference sequence). The CDR3 contains 14 residues. The J segment lost 7 bases and the V segment lost 2 bases, leaving 6 bases of the junction unmatched. CDR3 coding DNA: TGTGCCAGTAGTATACGTAGGACAGGGCCTGGCTACACCTTC. This sequence encodes CASSIRRTGPGYTF.